This T cell receptor beta chain was observed in a study of cytomegalovirus exposure and HLA in healthy donors. Study outcomes and limitations: Most TCR sequences were uncommon, yet certain public TCRs appeared in many donors.

The data were produced by immunoSEQ multiplex PCR, yet TCRdb's version contains in-frame clones alone and is incomplete. The sample shows fewer than 100,000 clones, around 94% of them seen only once. This clone showed up just once. Antigen: not known. Sequencing input: PBMCs. This clonotype was obtained from a woman aged 18-29 years in good health and CMV-seronegative.

Written as DNA, the CDR3 is TGTGCCAGCAGCCCTCCGCCGGGGGGCGACACCATATATTTT. Protein product: CASSPPPGGDTIYF. The chain joins TRBV7-8 to TRBJ1-3, with a possible D match to TRBD1 (6 bases). The V gene lost 5 bases and the J gene lost 8 bases, with 16 bases spanning the gap. CDR3 length: 14 residues. Germline lookup yields CDR1 SGHVS and CDR2 FQNEAQ. Full variable domain (missing parts from reference TRBV7-8 and TRBJ1-3): GAGVSQSPRYKVAKRGQDVALRCDPISGHVSLFWYQQALGQGPEFLTYFQNEAQLDKSGLPSDRFFAERPEGSVSTLKIQRTQQEDSAVYLCASSPPPGGDTIYFGEGSWLTVV.